This TCR beta chain is drawn from a study of T cell repertoires in cytomegalovirus infection. Study background: It was the public TCR beta signatures that indicated both CMV infection and matching HLA type. Overall study results and limits: There were HLA-C-restricted CMV-specific TCR beta clonotypes dominating the ex vivo response.

Germline V gene lookup returns CDR1 SGDLS and CDR2 YYNGEE. This CDR3 has 15 amino acids. The ends lost 0 bases at V and 5 bases at J; junction bases unmatched: 6. TCRdb passed the reads through MiXCR, listing each CDR3 protein once. This sample has 800,000 to 950,000 distinct CDR3 sequences; about 31% occur once, and the top ten carry over 10%. Turning to this clonotype: What it binds is not known.

The source was cultured CD8+ T cells from PBMCs, collected from culture after CMV antigen stimulation. The source is a human donor in good health (CMV status not recorded). Some clones in this sample may be carry-over from other donors' samples. The chain couples TRBV9 to TRBJ2-5; 8 bases line up with TRBD2. The CDR3 loop is CASSVALRGAETQYF. The CDR3 DNA reads as TGTGCCAGCAGCGTAGCCTTGCGGGGGGCGGAGACCCAGTACTTC.